This T cell receptor beta chain emerged from a study of T cell repertoires in cytomegalovirus infection. This clonotype is a singleton in its sample. In TCRdb, the reads were re-called with MiXCR into one record per CDR3 protein. The table shows fewer than 550,000 distinct CDR3 sequences, with more than 20% occurring only once. The source material was PBMCs. The TCR comes from a human donor in good health (CMV status not recorded). Some clones in this sample may be carry-over from other donors' samples.

The CDR3, as DNA: TGTGCCAGCAGTTACGCCAGGCTAGGAGAGCAGTTCTTC. Encoded protein: CASSYARLGEQFF. This chain connects TRBV6-5 to TRBJ2-1; the D is unclear. V lost 2 bases to trimming and J lost 10 bases, with 12 bases between them. This CDR3 comprises 13 residues. Germline-derived CDR1 and CDR2 are MNHEY and SVGAGI.